Presented here are 21 T cell receptor beta chains from one specimen sequenced in a study of human T cells and chemical hapten exposure (dated by TCRdb to about 2021). Library creation used RACE. Reads for this sample came from a NextSeq 500. TCRdb cleaned the public reads at Q25 with fastp, built clones with MiXCR and kept in-frame beta chains. Identical CDR3 protein sequences are pooled into one entry, listed with their most common genes and DNA. The sample contains around 110,000 distinct CDR3 sequences, 11% of them found a single time. 2% to 2.5% of the sample comes from the top ten. The sample's time point label is to be understood as: patch test 3, about 24 weeks after DPC sensitization. What this sample's treatment or condition label stands for: therapeutic diphenylcyclopropenone sensitization with weekly scalp DPC. The sample was whole blood, taken in connection with sensitization to the hapten diphenylcyclopropenone (DPC). The receptors stem from a woman aged 45-59 years with alopecia areata. Some clones in this sample may be carry-over from other donors' samples.

This clonotype was detected only a few times. The genes are TRBV5-1 and TRBJ2-5; 7 nucleotides agree with TRBD1. The CDR3 totals 15 residues. CDR1 is SGHRS, CDR2 YFSETQ, per germline. V was clipped by 0 bases and J by 5 bases; unmatched bases: 7. CDR3: CASSLEGGGWETQYF. The CDR3 DNA reads TGCGCCAGCAGCTTGGAAGGGGGCGGATGGGAGACCCAGTACTTC.

This clonotype appeared a few times. The chain uses TRBV3-1 and TRBJ2-7; D possibly corresponds to TRBD1 (6 bases). The CDR3 spans 15 residues. V lost 6 bases and J lost 1, with 16 bases in between. Germline loops: CDR1 LGHDT, CDR2 YNNKEL (reference sequence). The CDR3 reads CASRGQGKGSYEQYF. For the CDR3, the DNA is TGTGCCAGCAGGGGGCAGGGGAAAGGTTCCTACGAGCAGTACTTC.

This clonotype was seen a few times. The rearrangement joins TRBV20-1 to TRBJ1-2, with D perhaps matching TRBD1 (5 bases). CDR1 and CDR2 (germline): DFQATT, SNEGSKA (reference sequence). Trimming shortened V by 2 bases and J by 4 bases, and 14 bases separated the two germline ends. The CDR3 consists of 14 residues. The chain's CDR3 is CSARSDSDRYGYTF. The DNA for the CDR3 is TGCAGTGCTAGAAGCGACAGTGATCGCTATGGCTACACCTTC.

This clonotype was counted ten times or more. The gene calls are TRBV5-6 and TRBJ2-1; the match to TRBD2 covers 14 bases. The CDR3 spans 15 residues. Germline V gene data show CDR1 as SGHDT and CDR2 as YYEEEE. With V trimmed by 4 bases and J by 9 bases, 6 bases remained unmatched. This CDR3 is CASSPGLAGAFEQFF. The CDR3 coding sequence is TGTGCCAGCAGCCCGGGACTAGCGGGAGCGTTTGAGCAGTTCTTC.

This clonotype was seen ten or more times. The chain carries TRBV12-3 or TRBV12-4 and TRBJ2-3; D not resolved. Trimming stripped 6 bases from V and 6 bases from J, with 10 bases between. CDR3 length equals 12 residues. The CDR3 spells CASRFLGDTQYF. The DNA for the CDR3 is TGTGCCAGCAGATTCCTAGGGGATACGCAGTATTTT.

This chain joins TRBV2 and TRBJ1-1; no firm D call. Germline V gene data show CDR1 as SNHLY and CDR2 as FYNNEI. Trimming cost V 3 bases and J 2 bases, with 10 bases left between them. There are 14 residues in the CDR3. Here the CDR3 reads CASSEGGINTEAFF. The CDR3 bases are TGTGCCAGCAGTGAGGGAGGGATCAACACTGAAGCTTTCTTT. Using reference TRBV2 and TRBJ1-1 for the parts outside the CDR3, the full variable domain is EPEVTQTPSHQVTQMGQEVILRCVPISNHLYFYWYRQILGQKVEFLVSFYNNEISEKSEIFDDQFSVERPDGSNFTLKIRSTKLEDSAMYFCASSEGGINTEAFFGQGTRLTVV.

CDR3 nucleotides: TGTGCCAGCAGCCGAAGTAGCGGGAGTCATAATGAGCAGTTCTTC. Amino acids: CASSRSSGSHNEQFF. J is TRBJ2-1 and V is TRBV7-2, with 9 nucleotides matching TRBD2. V shed 5 bases, J shed 7 bases, and the junction held 9 bases outside the gene matches. The CDR3 has 15 residues. Germline V gene lookup returns CDR1 SGHTA and CDR2 FQGNSA.

The DNA of the CDR3 is TGTGCCAGCAGTTACTTTGACAGGGGGTCGGGTACGCAGTATTTT. Its translation is CASSYFDRGSGTQYF. The chain carries TRBV6-5 and TRBJ2-3, with TRBD1 identical over 9 bases. Germline V CDR1 and CDR2: MNHEY, SVGAGI. Unmatched junction bases numbered 7, after V lost 1 base and J lost 8 bases. The CDR3 has 15 amino acids.

This clonotype was detected only a few times. J is TRBJ2-7 and V is TRBV7-3; TRBD2 aligns across 7 bases. The CDR3 has 14 amino acids. The germline V gene has CDR1 SGHTA and CDR2 FQGTGA. Trimming cost V 5 bases and J 6 bases; bases outside gene matches: 10. The CDR3 bases are TGTGCCAGCAGCCCAACCCCCTGGGGGGGCGAGCAGTACTTC. This codes for CASSPTPWGGEQYF.

This clonotype was picked up many times. The chain uses TRBV6-6 and TRBJ2-6; tentative D call: TRBD2 (7 bases). The CDR3 contains 16 residues. Germline CDR1 MNHNY, CDR2 SVGAGI (reference sequence). With 6 bases removed from V and 4 bases from J, the gap between germline ends came to 16 bases. For the CDR3, the DNA is TGTGCCAGCAGCCTCGAGGGGGGGGCCGGGGCCAACGTCCTGACTTTC. Its translation: CASSLEGGAGANVLTF.

This clonotype has just a few counts. This chain connects TRBV29-1 to TRBJ1-1; perhaps TRBD1 as D (5 bases). V was clipped by 3 bases and J by 5 bases, with 13 bases between them. Germline V gene sequence: CDR1 SQVTM, CDR2 ANQGSEA. The CDR3 length is 13 residues. The CDR3 DNA follows: TGCAGCGTTGATCGGGACGGAGGGACTGAAGCTTTCTTT. Translating it yields CSVDRDGGTEAFF.

This clonotype has ten or more counts. This chain joins TRBV6-5 and TRBJ2-7; 7 nucleotides match TRBD1. From germline, CDR1 is MNHEY and CDR2 SVGAGI. The CDR3 extends over 16 amino acids. J gave up 2 bases and V 5 bases, and 12 bases lay outside the gene matches. CDR3: CASSPSGTAHTYEQYF. The CDR3 DNA reads TGTGCCAGCAGTCCGTCCGGGACAGCCCATACCTACGAGCAGTACTTC.

This chain connects TRBV20-1 to TRBJ2-3; 7 positions match TRBD1. V lost 5 bases and J lost 3; bases outside the gene matches: 8. The CDR3 extends over 14 amino acids. Germline V gene lookup returns CDR1 DFQATT and CDR2 SNEGSKA (reference sequence). The CDR3 loop is CSAEEQGWTDTQYF. In DNA, the CDR3 is TGCAGTGCTGAGGAACAGGGGTGGACAGATACGCAGTATTTT.

This clonotype was seen at least ten times. V gene TRBV29-1 combines with J gene TRBJ2-1, with D possibly matching TRBD1 (7 bases). The germline V gene has CDR1 SQVTM and CDR2 ANQGSEA. The CDR3 covers 16 residues. V was cut by 3 bases and J by 1 base, with 16 bases left in between. CDR3 DNA sequence: TGCAGCGTTGAGGGTAGGGCAGGGGGGTCCTACAATGAGCAGTTCTTC. Amino acids: CSVEGRAGGSYNEQFF.

The chain links TRBV11-2 to TRBJ2-1, with 7 bases matching TRBD1. V lost 5 bases, J lost 9 bases, and 7 bases stayed unmatched. The CDR3 loop spans 13 amino acids. Per the germline V gene, CDR1 is SGHAT and CDR2 is FQNNGV. CDR3 loop: CASSVKGAGEQFF. The CDR3 DNA reads TGTGCCAGCAGCGTTAAGGGGGCAGGTGAGCAGTTCTTC.

Only a few counts were recorded for this clonotype. The V gene is TRBV20-1, the J gene TRBJ1-1; D ambiguous. Trimming stripped 5 bases from V and 1 base from J, with 5 bases between. Germline loops: CDR1 DFQATT, CDR2 SNEGSKA (reference sequence). The CDR3 is made up of 11 amino acids. The CDR3 DNA reads as TGCAGTGCTCGTAAGAACACTGAAGCTTTCTTT. Its protein product is CSARKNTEAFF.

This clonotype was counted between two and nine times. The CDR3 nucleotides are TGTGCCAGCAGAGGGTTCACTGAAGCTTTCTTT. This translates into CASRGFTEAFF. V and J are TRBV12-3 or TRBV12-4 and TRBJ1-1; D is uncertain. CDR3 length: 11 amino acids. Between the trimmed V and J ends, which lost 6 bases and 4 bases, there was a span of 6 bases.

A few counts support this clonotype. Lacking the conserved final phenylalanine or tryptophan, this CDR3 likely reflects a read error. This chain uses TRBV30 with TRBJ1-1; no firm D call. Trimming shortened V by 2 bases and J by 0 bases, and 13 bases separated the two germline ends. Germline CDR1 reads GTSNPN; CDR2 reads SVGIG (reference sequence). This CDR3 region has 15 residues. This chain's CDR3 is CAWSTSAPMNTEAFL. CDR3 DNA sequence: TGTGCCTGGAGTACCTCTGCCCCCATGAACACTGAAGCTTTCCTT.

This clonotype was detected many times. The chain links TRBV7-8 to TRBJ1-1; D remains ambiguous. The ends were cut back, 1 base at V and 7 bases at J, with 10 bases in the middle. The CDR3 totals 13 residues. Germline V gene data show CDR1 as SGHVS and CDR2 as FQNEAQ. CDR3 protein: CASSLGVVSEAFF. CDR3 nucleotide sequence: TGTGCCAGCAGCTTAGGAGTGGTCAGTGAAGCTTTCTTT.

This clonotype was recorded a few times. The chain joins TRBV28 to TRBJ1-6; D gene ambiguous. The length of the CDR3 is 17 residues. Germline-derived CDR1 and CDR2 are MDHEN and SYDVKM. The V end lost 5 bases, the J end lost 0 bases, and 14 bases lay between the germline ends. CDR3 protein: CASSPQTRSSYNSPLHF. CDR3 coding DNA: TGTGCCAGCAGTCCGCAGACACGCAGCTCCTATAATTCACCCCTCCACTTT.

This clonotype was seen a few times. This rearrangement joins TRBV7-9 to TRBJ1-5; no clear D gene. The CDR3 has 14 amino acids. Trimming took off 1 base at V and 7 bases at J, with 11 bases between the two ends. Germline V lookup: CDR1 SEHNR, CDR2 FQNEAQ (reference sequence). CDR3 loop: CASSLGVGNQPQHF. The CDR3 nucleotides are TGTGCCAGCAGCTTAGGCGTAGGGAACCAGCCCCAGCATTTT.